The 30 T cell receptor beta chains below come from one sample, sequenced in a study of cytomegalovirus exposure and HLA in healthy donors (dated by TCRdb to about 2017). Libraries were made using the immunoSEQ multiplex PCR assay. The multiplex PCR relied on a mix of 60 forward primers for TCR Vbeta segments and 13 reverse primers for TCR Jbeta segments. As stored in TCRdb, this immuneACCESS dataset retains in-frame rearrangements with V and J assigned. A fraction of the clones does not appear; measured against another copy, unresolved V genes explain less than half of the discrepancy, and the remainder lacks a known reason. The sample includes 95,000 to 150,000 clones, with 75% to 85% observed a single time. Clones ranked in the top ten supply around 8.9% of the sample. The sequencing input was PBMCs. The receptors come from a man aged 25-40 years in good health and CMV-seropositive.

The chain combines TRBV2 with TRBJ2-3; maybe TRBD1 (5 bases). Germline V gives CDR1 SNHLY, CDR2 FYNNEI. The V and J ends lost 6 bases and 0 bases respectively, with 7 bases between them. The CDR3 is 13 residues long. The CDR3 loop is CASRGLSTDTQYF. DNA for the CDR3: TGTGCCAGCAGGGGGCTTAGCACAGATACGCAGTATTTT.

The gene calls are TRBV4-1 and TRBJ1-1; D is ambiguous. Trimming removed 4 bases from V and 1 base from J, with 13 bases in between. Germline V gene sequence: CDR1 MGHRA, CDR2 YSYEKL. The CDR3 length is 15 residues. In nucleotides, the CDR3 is TGCGCCAGCAGCCGTACTGCTATAGAGAACACTGAAGCTTTCTTT. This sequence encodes CASSRTAIENTEAFF.

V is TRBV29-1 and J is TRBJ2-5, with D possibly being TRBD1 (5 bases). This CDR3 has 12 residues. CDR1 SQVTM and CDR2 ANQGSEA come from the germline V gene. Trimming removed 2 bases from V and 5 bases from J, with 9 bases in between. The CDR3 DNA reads TGCAGCGTTGAAAGGGCAGGGGAGACCCAGTACTTC. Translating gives CSVERAGETQYF.

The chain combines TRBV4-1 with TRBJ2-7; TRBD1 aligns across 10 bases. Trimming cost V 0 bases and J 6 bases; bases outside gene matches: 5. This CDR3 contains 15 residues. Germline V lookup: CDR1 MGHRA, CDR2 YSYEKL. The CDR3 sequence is CASSQESRDRGEQYF. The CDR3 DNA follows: TGCGCCAGCAGCCAAGAGAGCCGGGACAGGGGCGAGCAGTACTTC.

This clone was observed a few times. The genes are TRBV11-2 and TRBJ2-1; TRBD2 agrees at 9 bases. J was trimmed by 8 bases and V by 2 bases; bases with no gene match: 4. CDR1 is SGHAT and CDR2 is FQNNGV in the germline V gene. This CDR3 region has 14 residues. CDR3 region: CASSLSGGSYEQFF. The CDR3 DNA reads TGTGCCAGCAGCTTAAGCGGGGGGTCTTATGAGCAGTTCTTC.

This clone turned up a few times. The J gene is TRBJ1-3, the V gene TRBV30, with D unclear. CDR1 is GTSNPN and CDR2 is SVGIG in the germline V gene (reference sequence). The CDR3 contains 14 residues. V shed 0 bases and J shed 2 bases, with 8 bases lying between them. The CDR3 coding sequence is TGTGCCTGGAGTGTACTAACCGCTGGAAACACCATATATTTT. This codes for CAWSVLTAGNTIYF. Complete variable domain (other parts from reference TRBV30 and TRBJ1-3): SQTIHQWPATLVQPVGSPLSLECTVEGTSNPNLYWYRQAAGRGLQLLFYSVGIGQISSEVPQNLSASRPQDRQFILSSKKLLLSDSGFYLCAWSVLTAGNTIYFGEGSWLTVV.

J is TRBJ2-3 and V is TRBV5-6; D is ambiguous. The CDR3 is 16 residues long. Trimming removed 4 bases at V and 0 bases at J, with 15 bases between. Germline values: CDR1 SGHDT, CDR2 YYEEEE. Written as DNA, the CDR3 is TGTGCCAGCAGCCCATTCTTGATTACTAGCACAGATACGCAGTATTTT. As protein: CASSPFLITSTDTQYF.

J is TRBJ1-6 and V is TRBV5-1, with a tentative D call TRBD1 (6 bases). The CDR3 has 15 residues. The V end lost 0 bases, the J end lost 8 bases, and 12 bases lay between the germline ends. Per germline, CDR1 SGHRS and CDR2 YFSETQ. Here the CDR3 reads CASSLAGQRDSPLHF. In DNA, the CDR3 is TGCGCCAGCAGCTTGGCTGGACAGAGGGATTCACCCCTCCACTTT.

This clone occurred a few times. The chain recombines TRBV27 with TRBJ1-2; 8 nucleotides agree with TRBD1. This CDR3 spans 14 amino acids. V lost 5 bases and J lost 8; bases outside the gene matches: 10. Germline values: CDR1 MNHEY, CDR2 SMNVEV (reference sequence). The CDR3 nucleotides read TGTGCCAGCAGTGCCAACAGGGGGTCGGGCGGCTACACCTTC. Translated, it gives CASSANRGSGGYTF.

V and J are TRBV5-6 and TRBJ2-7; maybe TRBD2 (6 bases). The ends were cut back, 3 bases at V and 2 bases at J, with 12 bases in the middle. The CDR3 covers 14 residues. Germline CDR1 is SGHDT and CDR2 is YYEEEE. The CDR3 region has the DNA TGTGCCAGCAGCTACGGGACTGAGACCTACGAGCAGTACTTC. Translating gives CASSYGTETYEQYF.

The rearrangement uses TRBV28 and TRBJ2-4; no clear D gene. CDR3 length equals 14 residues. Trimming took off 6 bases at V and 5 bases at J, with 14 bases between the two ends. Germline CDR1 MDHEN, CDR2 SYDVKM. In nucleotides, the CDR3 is TGTGCCAGCAGGGCGACTGCGTTCCAAAACATTCAGTACTTC. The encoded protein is CASRATAFQNIQYF.

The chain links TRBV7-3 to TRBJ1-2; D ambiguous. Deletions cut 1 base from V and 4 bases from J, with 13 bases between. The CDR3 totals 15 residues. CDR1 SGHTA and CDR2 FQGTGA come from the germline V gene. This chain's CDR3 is CASSLKPGSFYGYTF. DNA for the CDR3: TGTGCCAGCAGCTTAAAGCCGGGGTCCTTCTATGGCTACACCTTC.

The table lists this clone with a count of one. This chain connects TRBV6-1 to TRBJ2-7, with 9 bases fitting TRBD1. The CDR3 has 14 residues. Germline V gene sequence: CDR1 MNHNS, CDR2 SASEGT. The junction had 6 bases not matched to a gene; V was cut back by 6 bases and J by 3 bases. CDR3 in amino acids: CASRATGGGYEQYF. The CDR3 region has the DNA TGTGCCAGCAGGGCGACAGGGGGGGGCTACGAGCAGTACTTC.

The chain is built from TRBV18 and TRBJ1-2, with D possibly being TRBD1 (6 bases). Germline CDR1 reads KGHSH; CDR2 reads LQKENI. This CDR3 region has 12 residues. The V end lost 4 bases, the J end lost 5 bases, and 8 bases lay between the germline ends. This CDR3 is CASSQGVYGYTF. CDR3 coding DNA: TGTGCCAGCTCACAGGGGGTTTATGGCTACACCTTC.

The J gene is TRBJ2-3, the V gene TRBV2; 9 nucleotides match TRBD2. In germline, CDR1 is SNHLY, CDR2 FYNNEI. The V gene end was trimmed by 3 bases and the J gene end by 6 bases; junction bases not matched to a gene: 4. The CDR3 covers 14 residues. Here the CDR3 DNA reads TGTGCCAGCAGTGAGGCGGGGGGGCACGATACGCAGTATTTT. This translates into CASSEAGGHDTQYF.

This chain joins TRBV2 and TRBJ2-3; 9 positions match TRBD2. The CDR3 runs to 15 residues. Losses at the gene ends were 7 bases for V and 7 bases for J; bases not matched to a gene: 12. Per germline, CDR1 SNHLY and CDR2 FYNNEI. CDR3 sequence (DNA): TGTGCCAGCACCCCTCGGGCGGGGGGGCCTCATACGCAGTATTTT. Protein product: CASTPRAGGPHTQYF.

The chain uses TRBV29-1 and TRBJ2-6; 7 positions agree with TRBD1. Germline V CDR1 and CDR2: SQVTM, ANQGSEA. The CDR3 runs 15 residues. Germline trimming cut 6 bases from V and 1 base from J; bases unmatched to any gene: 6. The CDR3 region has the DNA TGCAGCGTCTCATCGGACAGGTCTGGGGCCAACGTCCTGACTTTC. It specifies CSVSSDRSGANVLTF.

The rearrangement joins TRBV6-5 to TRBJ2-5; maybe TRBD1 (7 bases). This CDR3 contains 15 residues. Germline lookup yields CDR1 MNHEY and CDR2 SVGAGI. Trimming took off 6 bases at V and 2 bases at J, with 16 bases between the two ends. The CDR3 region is CASSEQGRRQETQYF. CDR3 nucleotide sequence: TGTGCCAGCAGCGAACAGGGGAGGAGGCAAGAGACCCAGTACTTC.

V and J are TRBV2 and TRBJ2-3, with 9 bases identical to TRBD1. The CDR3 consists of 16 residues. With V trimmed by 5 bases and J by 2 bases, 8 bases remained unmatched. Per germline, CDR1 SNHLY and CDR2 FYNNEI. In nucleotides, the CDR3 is TGTGCCAGCAGTCCAGGGGGGACAGGGCTCACAGATACGCAGTATTTT. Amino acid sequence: CASSPGGTGLTDTQYF. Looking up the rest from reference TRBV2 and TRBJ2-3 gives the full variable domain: EPEVTQTPSHQVTQMGQEVILRCVPISNHLYFYWYRQILGQKVEFLVSFYNNEISEKSEIFDDQFSVERPDGSNFTLKIRSTKLEDSAMYFCASSPGGTGLTDTQYFGPGTRLTVL.

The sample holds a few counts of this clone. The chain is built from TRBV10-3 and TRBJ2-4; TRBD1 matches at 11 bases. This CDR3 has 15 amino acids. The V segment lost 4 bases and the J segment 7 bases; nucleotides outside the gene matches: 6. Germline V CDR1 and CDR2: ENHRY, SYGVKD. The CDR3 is CAISGTGTGGNIQYF. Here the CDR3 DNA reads TGTGCCATCAGTGGGACCGGGACAGGGGGGAACATTCAGTACTTC.

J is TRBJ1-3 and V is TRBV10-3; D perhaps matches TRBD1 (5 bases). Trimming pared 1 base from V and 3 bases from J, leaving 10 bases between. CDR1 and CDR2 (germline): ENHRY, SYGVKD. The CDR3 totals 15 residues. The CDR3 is CAISEFGGSGNTIYF. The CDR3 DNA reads TGTGCCATCAGTGAGTTCGGGGGGAGTGGAAACACCATATATTTT.

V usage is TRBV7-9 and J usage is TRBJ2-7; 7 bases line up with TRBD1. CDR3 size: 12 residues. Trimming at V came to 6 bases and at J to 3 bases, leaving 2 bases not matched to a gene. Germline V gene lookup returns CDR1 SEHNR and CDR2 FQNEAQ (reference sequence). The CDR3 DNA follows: TGTGCCAGCAGGACAGGGCACTACGAGCAGTACTTC. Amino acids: CASRTGHYEQYF.

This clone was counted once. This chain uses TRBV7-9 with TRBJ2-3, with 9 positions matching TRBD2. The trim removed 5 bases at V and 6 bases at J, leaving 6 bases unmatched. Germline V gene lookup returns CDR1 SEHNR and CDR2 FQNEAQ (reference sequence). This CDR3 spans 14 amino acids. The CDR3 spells CASSDAGGADTQYF. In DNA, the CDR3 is TGTGCCAGCAGCGACGCGGGAGGGGCTGATACGCAGTATTTT.

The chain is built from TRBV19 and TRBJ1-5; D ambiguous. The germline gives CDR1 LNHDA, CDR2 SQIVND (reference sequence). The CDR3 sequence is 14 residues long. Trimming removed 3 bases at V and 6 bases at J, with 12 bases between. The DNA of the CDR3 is TGTGCCAGTAGTATGCGGAGGGATAGTCAGCCCCAGCATTTT. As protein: CASSMRRDSQPQHF. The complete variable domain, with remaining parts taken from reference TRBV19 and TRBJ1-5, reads DGGITQSPKYLFRKEGQNVTLSCEQNLNHDAMYWYRQDPGQGLRLIYYSQIVNDFQKGDIAEGYSVSREKKESFPLTVTSAQKNPTAFYLCASSMRRDSQPQHFGDGTRLSIL.

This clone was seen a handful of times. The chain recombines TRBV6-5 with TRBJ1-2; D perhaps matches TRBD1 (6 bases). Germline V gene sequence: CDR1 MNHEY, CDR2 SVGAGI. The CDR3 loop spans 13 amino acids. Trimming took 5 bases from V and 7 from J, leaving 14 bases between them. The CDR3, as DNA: TGTGCCAGCAGTGTATCGGACAGTCTTGGCTACACCTTC. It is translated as CASSVSDSLGYTF.

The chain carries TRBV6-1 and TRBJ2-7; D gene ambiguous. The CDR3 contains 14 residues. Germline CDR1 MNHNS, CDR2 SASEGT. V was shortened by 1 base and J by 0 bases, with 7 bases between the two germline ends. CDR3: CASSEGHSSYEQYF. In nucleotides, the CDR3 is TGTGCCAGCAGTGAAGGCCACAGCTCCTACGAGCAGTACTTC.

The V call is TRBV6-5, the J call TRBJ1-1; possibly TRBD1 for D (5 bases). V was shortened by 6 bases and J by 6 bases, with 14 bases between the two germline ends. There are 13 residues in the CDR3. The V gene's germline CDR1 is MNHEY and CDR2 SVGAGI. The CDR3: CASSRVGGAEAFF. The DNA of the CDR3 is TGTGCCAGCAGCCGCGTCGGGGGTGCTGAAGCTTTCTTT.

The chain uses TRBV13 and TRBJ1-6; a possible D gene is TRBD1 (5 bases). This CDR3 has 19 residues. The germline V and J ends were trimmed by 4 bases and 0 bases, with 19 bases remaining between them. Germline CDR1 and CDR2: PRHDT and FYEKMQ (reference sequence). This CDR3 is CASSSLGVTASSYNSPLHF. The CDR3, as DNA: TGTGCCAGCAGCTCCCTAGGGGTGACAGCCAGCTCCTATAATTCACCCCTCCACTTT.

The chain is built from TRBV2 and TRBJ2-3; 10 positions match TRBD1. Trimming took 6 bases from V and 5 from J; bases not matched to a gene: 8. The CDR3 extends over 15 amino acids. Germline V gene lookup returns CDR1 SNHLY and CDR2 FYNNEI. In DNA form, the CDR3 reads TGTGCCAGCAGGGACCGACGGACAGGGGGAGATACGCAGTATTTT. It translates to CASRDRRTGGDTQYF. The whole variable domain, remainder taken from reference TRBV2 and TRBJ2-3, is EPEVTQTPSHQVTQMGQEVILRCVPISNHLYFYWYRQILGQKVEFLVSFYNNEISEKSEIFDDQFSVERPDGSNFTLKIRSTKLEDSAMYFCASRDRRTGGDTQYFGPGTRLTVL.

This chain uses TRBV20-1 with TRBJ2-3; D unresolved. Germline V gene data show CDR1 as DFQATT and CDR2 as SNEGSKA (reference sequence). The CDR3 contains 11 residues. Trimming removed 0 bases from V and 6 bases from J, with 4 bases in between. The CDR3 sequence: CSARDQDTQYF. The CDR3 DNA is TGCAGTGCTAGAGACCAGGATACGCAGTATTTT.